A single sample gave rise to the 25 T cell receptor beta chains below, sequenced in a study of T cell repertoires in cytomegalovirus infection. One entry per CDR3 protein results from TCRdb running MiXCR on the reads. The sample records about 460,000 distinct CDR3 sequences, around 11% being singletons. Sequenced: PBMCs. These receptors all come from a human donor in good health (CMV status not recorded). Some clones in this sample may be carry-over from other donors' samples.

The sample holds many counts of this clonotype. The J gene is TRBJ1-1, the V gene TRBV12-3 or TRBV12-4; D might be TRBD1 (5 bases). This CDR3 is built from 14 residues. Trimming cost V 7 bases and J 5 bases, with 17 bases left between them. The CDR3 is CASTPGRGWTEAFF. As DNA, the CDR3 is TGTGCCAGCACTCCGGGACGCGGGTGGACTGAAGCTTTCTTT.

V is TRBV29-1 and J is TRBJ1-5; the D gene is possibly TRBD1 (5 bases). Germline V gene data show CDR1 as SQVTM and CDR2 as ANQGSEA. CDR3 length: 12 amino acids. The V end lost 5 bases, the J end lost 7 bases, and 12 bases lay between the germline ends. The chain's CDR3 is CSVSQGRQPQHF. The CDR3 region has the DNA TGCAGCGTTTCTCAGGGACGGCAGCCCCAGCATTTT.

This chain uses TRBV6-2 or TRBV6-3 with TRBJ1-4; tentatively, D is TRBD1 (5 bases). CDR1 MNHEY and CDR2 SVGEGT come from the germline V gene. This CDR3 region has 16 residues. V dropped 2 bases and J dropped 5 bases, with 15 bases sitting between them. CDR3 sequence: CASSYGPPRANEKLFF. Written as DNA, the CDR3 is TGTGCCAGCAGTTACGGCCCCCCCAGGGCCAATGAAAAACTGTTTTTT.

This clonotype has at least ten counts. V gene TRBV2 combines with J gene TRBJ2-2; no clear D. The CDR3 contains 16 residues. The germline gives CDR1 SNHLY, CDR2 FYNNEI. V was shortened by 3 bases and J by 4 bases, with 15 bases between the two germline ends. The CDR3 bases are TGTGCCAGCAGTGATACGAGCGTCGACGTCACCGGGGAGCTGTTTTTT. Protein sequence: CASSDTSVDVTGELFF.

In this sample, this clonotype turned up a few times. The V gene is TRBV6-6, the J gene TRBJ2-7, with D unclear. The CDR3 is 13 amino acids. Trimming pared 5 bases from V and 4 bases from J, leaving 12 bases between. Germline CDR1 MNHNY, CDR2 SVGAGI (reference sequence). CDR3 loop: CASSARGPYEQYF. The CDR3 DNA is TGTGCCAGCAGTGCACGCGGCCCTTACGAGCAGTACTTC.

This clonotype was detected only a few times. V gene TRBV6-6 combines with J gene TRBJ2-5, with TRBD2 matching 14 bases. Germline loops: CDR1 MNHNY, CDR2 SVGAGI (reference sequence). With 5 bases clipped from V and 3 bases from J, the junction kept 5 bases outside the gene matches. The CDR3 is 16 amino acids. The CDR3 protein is CASSTGLAGDEETQYF. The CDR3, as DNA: TGTGCCAGCAGTACGGGACTAGCGGGAGACGAAGAGACCCAGTACTTC.

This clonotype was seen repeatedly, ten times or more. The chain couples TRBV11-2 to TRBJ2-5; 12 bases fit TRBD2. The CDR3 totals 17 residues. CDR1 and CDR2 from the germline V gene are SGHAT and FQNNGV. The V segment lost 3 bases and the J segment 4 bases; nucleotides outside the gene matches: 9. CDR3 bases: TGTGCCAGCAGCTTCCACTCTAGCGGGGGGGCCTCAGAGACCCAGTACTTC. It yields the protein CASSFHSSGGASETQYF.

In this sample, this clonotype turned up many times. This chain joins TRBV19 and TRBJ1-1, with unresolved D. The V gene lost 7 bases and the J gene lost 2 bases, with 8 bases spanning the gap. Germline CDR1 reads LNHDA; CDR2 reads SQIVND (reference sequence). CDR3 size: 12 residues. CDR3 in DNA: TGTGCCAGTAACGACCTAAACACTGAAGCTTTCTTT. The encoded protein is CASNDLNTEAFF.

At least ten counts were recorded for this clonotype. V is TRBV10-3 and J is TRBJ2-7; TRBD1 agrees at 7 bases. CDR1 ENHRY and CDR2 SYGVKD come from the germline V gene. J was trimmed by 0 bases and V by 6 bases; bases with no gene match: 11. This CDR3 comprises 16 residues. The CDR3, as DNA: TGTGCCATCAGCTACCGGGACAGAGGAAACTCCTACGAGCAGTACTTC. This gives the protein CAISYRDRGNSYEQYF.

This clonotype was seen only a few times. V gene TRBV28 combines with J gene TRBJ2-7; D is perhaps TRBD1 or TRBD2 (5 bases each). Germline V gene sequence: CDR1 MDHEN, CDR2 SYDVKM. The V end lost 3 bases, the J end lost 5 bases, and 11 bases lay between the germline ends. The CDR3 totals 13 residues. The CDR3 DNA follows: TGTGCCAGCAGTTTTGTGGGGGTGAACGAGCAGTACTTC. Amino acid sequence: CASSFVGVNEQYF. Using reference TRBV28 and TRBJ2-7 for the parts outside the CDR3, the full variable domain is DVKVTQSSRYLVKRTGEKVFLECVQDMDHENMFWYRQDPGLGLRLIYFSYDVKMKEKGDIPEGYSVSREKKERFSLILESASTNQTSMYLCASSFVGVNEQYFGPGTRLTVT.

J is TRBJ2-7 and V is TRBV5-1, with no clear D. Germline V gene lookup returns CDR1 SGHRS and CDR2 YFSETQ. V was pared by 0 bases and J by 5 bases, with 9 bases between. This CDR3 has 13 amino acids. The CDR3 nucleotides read TGCGCCAGCAGCTTGGTGGGAAGCGACGAGCAGTACTTC. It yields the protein CASSLVGSDEQYF.

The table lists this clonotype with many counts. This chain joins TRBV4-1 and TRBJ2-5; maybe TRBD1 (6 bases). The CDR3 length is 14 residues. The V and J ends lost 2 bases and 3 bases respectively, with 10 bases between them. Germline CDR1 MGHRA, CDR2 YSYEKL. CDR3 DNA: TGCGCCAGCAGCCAACTTCCAGGGGAAGAGACCCAGTACTTC. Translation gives CASSQLPGEETQYF.

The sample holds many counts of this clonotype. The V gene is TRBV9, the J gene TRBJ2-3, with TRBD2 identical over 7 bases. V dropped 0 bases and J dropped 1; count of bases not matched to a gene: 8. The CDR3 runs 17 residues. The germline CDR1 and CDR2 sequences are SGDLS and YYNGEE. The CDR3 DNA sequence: TGTGCCAGCAGCGTAGGGGGAAGCGGGAAGCGCACAGATACGCAGTATTTT. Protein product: CASSVGGSGKRTDTQYF.

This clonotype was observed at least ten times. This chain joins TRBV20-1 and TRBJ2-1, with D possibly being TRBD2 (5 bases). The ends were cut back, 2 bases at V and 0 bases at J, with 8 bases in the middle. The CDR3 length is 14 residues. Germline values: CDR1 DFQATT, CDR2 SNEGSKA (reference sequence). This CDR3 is CSARRAGSYNEQFF. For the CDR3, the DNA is TGCAGTGCTAGAAGGGCGGGCTCCTACAATGAGCAGTTCTTC.

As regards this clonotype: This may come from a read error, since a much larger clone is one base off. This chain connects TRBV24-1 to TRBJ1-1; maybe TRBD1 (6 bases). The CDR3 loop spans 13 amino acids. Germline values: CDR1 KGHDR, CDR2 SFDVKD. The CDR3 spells CVTSERGAAEAFF. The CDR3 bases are TGTGTCACCAGTGAGAGGGGGGCAGCTGAAGCTTTCTTT.

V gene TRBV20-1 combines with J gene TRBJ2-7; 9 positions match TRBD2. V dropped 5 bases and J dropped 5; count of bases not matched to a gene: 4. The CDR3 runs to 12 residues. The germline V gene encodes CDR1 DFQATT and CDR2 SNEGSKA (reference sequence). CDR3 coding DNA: TGCAGTGCTCGCAAGCGGGAGGACGAGCAGTACTTC. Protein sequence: CSARKREDEQYF.

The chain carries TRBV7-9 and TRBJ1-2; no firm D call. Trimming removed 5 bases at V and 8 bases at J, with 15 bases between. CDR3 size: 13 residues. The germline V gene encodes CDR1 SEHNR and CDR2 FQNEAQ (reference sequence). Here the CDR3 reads CASSPDGIGGYTF. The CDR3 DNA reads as TGTGCCAGCAGCCCTGACGGCATAGGAGGCTACACCTTC.

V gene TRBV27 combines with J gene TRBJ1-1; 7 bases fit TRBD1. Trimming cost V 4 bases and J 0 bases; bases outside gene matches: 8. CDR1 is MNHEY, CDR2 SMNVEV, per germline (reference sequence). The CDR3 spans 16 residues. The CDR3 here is CASSSWDSPMNTEAFF. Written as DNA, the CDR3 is TGTGCCAGCAGTTCGTGGGACAGCCCCATGAACACTGAAGCTTTCTTT.

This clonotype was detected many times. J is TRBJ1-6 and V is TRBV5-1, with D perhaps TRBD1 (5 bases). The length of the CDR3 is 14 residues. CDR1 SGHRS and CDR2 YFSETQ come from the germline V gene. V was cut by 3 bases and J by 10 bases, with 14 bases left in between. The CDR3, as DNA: TGCGCCAGCAGCTCAGGACAAGGGGACTCACCCCTCCACTTT. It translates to CASSSGQGDSPLHF.

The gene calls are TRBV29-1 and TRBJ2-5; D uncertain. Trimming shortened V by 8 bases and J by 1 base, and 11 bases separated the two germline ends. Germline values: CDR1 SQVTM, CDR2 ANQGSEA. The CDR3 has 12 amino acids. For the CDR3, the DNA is TGCAGCATAGGGCAGAGCCAAGAGACCCAGTACTTC. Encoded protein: CSIGQSQETQYF.

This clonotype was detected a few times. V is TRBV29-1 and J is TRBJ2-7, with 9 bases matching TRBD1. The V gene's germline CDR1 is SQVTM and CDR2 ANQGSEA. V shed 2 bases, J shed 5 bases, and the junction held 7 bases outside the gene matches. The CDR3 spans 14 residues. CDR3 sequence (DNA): TGCAGCGTTGAATACGCTACAGGGGGCCACGAGCAGTACTTC. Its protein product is CSVEYATGGHEQYF.

CDR3 sequence reads: CASSFLLSGISSGANVLTF. DNA of the CDR3: TGTGCCAGCAGCTTTCTGTTGTCAGGCATAAGCTCTGGGGCCAACGTCCTGACTTTC. The V call is TRBV7-6, the J call TRBJ2-6, with D unclear. Germline CDR1 is SGHVS and CDR2 is FNYEAQ. The ends were cut back, 3 bases at V and 0 bases at J, with 18 bases in the middle. The CDR3 consists of 19 residues. Based on the CDR3 plus reference TRBV7-6 and TRBJ2-6, the full variable domain is GAGVSQSPRYKVTKRGQDVALRCDPISGHVSLYWYRQALGQGPEFLTYFNYEAQQDKSGLPNDRFSAERPEGSISTLTIQRTEQRDSAMYRCASSFLLSGISSGANVLTFGAGSRLTVL.

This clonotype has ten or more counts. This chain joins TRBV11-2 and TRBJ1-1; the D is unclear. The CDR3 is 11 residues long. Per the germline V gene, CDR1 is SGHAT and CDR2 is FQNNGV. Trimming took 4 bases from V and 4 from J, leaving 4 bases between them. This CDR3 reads CASSYVTEAFF. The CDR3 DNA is TGTGCCAGCAGCTACGTCACTGAAGCTTTCTTT.

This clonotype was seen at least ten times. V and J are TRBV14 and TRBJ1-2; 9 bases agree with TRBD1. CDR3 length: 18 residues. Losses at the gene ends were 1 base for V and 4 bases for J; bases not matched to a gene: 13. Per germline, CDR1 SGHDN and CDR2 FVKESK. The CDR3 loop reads CASSQGGTGILYGYGYTF. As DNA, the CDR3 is TGTGCCAGCAGCCAAGGGGGGACAGGGATCCTCTATGGCTATGGCTACACCTTC.

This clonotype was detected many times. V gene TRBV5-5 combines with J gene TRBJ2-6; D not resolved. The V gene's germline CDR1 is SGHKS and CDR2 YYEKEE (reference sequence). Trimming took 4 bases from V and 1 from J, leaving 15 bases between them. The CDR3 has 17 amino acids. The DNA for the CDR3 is TGTGCCAGCAGCATCGCGAGGTATCCGTCTGGGGCCAACGTCCTGACTTTC. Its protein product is CASSIARYPSGANVLTF. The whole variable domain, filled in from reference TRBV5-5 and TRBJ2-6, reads DAGVTQSPTHLIKTRGQQVTLRCSPISGHKSVSWYQQVLGQGPQFIFQYYEKEERGRGNFPDRFSARQFPNYSSELNVNALLLGDSALYLCASSIARYPSGANVLTFGAGSRLTVL.